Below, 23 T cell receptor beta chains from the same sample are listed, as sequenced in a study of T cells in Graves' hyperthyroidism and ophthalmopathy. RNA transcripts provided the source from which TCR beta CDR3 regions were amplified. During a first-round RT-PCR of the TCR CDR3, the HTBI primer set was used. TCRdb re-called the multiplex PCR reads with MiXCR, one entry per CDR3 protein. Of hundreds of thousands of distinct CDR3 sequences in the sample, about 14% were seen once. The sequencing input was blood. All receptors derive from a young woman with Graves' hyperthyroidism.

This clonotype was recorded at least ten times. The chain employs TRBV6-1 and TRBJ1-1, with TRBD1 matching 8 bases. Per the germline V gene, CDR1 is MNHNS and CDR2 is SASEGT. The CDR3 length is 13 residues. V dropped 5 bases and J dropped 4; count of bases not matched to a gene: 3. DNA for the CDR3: TGTGCCAGCAGTAGGGACAGGACCACTGAAGCTTTCTTT. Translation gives CASSRDRTTEAFF.

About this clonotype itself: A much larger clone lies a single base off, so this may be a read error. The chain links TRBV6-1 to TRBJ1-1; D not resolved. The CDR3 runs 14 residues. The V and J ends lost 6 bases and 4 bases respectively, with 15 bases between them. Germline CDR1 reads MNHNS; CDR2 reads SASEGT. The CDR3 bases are TGTGCCAGCAGAGTATCTACCTGGGGCACTGAAGCTTTCTTT. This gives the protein CASRVSTWGTEAFF.

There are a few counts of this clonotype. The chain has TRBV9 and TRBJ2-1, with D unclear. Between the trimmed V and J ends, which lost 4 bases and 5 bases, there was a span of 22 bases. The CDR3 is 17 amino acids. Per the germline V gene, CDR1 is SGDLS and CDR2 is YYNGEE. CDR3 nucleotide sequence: TGTGCCAGCAGCACTCCAAGGAGCTTTGGCGGAAACAATGAGCAGTTCTTC. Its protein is CASSTPRSFGGNNEQFF.

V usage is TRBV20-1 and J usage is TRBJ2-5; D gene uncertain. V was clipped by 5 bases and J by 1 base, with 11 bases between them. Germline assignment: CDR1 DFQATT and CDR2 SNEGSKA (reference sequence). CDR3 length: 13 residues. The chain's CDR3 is CSAFLGTQETQYF. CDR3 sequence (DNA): TGCAGTGCTTTTCTCGGAACCCAAGAGACCCAGTACTTC.

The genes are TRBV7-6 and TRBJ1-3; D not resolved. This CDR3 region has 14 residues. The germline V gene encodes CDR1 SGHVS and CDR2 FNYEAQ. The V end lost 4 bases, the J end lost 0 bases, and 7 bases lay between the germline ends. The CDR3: CASSSHTSGNTIYF. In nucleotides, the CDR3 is TGTGCCAGCAGCTCGCACACCTCTGGAAACACCATATATTTT. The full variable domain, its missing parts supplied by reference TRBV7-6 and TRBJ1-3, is GAGVSQSPRYKVTKRGQDVALRCDPISGHVSLYWYRQALGQGPEFLTYFNYEAQQDKSGLPNDRFSAERPEGSISTLTIQRTEQRDSAMYRCASSSHTSGNTIYFGEGSWLTVV.

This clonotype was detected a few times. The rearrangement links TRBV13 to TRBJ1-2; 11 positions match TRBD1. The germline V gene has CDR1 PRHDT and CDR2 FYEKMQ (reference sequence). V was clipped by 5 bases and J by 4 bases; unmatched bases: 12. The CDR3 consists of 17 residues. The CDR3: CASSRTGGTLLGYGYTF. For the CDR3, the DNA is TGTGCCAGCAGCCGGACAGGGGGCACACTGCTCGGCTATGGCTACACCTTC.

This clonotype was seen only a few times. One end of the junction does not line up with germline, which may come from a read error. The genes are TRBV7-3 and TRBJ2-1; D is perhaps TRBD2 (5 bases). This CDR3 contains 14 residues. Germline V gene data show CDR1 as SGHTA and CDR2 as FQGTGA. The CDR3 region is CASSLTGLPDEQFF. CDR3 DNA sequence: TGTGCCAGCAGTTTAACCGGACTCCCGGATGAGCAGTTCTTC.

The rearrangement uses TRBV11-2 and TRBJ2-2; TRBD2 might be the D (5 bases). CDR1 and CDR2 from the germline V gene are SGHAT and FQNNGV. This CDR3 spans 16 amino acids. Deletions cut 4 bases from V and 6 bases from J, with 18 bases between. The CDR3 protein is CASSSPRRVKAGELFF. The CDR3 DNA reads TGTGCCAGCAGCTCTCCTCGGCGGGTAAAGGCCGGGGAGCTGTTTTTT.

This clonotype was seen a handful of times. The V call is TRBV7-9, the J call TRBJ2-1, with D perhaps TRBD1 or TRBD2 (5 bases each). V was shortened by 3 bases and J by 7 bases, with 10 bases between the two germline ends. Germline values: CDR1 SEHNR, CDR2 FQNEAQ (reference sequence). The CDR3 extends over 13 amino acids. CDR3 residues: CASSFGARNEQFF. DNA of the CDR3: TGTGCCAGCAGCTTCGGGGCTAGGAATGAGCAGTTCTTC.

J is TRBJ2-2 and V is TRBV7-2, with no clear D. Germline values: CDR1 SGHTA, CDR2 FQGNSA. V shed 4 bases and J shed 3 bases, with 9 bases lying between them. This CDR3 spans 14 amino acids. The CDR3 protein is CASSSGPYTGELFF. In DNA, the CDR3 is TGTGCCAGCAGCTCCGGACCGTACACCGGGGAGCTGTTTTTT. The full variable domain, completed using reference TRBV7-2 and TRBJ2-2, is GAGVSQSPSNKVTEKGKDVELRCDPISGHTALYWYRQSLGQGLEFLIYFQGNSAPDKSGLPSDRFSAERTGGSVSTLTIQRTQQEDSAVYLCASSSGPYTGELFFGEGSRLTVL.

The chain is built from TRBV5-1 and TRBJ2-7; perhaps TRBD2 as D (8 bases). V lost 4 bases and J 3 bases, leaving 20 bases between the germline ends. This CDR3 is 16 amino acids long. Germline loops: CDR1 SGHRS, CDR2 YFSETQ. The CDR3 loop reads CASSPGGTAGLYEQYF. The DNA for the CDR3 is TGCGCCAGCAGCCCGGGGGGGACAGCGGGTCTCTACGAGCAGTACTTC.

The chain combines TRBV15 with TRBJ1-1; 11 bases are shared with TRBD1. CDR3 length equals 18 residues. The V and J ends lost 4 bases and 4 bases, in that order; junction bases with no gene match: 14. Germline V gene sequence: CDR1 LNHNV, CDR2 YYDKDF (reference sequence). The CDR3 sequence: CATSTYRGQGAFFTEAFF. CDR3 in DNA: TGTGCCACCAGCACTTATAGAGGACAGGGGGCCTTTTTCACTGAAGCTTTCTTT.

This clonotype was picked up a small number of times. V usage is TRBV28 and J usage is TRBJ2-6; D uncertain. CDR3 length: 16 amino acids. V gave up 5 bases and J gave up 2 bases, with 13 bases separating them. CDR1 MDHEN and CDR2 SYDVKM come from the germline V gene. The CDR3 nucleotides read TGTGCCAGCAGTATACCGCTTGGCGCTGGGGCCAACGTCCTGACTTTC. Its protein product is CASSIPLGAGANVLTF.

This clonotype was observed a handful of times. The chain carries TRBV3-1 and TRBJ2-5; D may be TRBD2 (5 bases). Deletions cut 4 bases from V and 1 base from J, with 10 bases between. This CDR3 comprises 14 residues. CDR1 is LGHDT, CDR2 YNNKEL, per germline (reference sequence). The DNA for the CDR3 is TGTGCCAGCAGCCCCGGACTGACCCAAGAGACCCAGTACTTC. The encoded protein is CASSPGLTQETQYF.

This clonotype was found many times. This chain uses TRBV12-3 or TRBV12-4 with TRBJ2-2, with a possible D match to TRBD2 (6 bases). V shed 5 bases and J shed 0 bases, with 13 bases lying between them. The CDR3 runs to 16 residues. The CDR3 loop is CASSTMGGPNTGELFF. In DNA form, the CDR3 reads TGTGCCAGCAGTACCATGGGAGGACCGAACACCGGGGAGCTGTTTTTT.

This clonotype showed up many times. CDR3 amino acids: CASSPVNVHNPTEAFF. The CDR3 bases are TGTGCCAGCAGTCCCGTTAACGTCCACAATCCCACTGAAGCTTTCTTT. The gene calls are TRBV27 and TRBJ1-1; the D is unclear. V was cut by 5 bases and J by 4 bases, with 20 bases left in between. In germline, CDR1 is MNHEY, CDR2 SMNVEV (reference sequence). The CDR3 totals 16 residues.

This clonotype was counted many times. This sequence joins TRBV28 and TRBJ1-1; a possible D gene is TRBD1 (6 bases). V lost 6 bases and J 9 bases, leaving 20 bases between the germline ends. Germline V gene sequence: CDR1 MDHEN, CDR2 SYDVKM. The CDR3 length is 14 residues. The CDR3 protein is CASSPPGTGRQAFF. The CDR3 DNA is TGTGCCAGCAGCCCACCGGGCACAGGGCGCCAAGCTTTCTTT.

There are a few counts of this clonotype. Here the CDR3 reads CASTRGQGYIQYF. The CDR3 DNA sequence: TGTGCCAGCACCCGGGGACAGGGATACATTCAGTACTTC. The genes are TRBV12-3 or TRBV12-4 and TRBJ2-4; TRBD1 aligns across 9 bases. Germline trimming cut 7 bases from V and 8 bases from J; bases unmatched to any gene: 6. The length of the CDR3 is 13 residues.

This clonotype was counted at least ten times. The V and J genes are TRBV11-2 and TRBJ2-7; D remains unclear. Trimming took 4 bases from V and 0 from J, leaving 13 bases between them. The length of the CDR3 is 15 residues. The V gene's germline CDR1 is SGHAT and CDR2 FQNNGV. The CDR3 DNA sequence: TGTGCCAGCAGCTCGGTGGACGGATCCTCCTACGAGCAGTACTTC. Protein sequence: CASSSVDGSSYEQYF.

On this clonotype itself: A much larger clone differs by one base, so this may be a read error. CDR3 region: CASSLSSGGHTEAFF. For the CDR3, the DNA is TGTGCCAGCAGCTTATCCTCCGGGGGGCACACTGAAGCTTTCTTT. The chain recombines TRBV13 with TRBJ1-1, with TRBD1 as a possible D gene (6 bases). Germline values: CDR1 PRHDT, CDR2 FYEKMQ (reference sequence). Deletions cut 2 bases from V and 3 bases from J, with 13 bases between. The length of the CDR3 is 15 residues.

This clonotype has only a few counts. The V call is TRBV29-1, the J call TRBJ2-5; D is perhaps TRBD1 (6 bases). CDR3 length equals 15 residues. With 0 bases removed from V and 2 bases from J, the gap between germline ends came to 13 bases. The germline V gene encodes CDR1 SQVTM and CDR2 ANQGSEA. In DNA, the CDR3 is TGCAGCGTTGAAGATCAGAGAGGGGGACAAGAGACCCAGTACTTC. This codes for CSVEDQRGGQETQYF.

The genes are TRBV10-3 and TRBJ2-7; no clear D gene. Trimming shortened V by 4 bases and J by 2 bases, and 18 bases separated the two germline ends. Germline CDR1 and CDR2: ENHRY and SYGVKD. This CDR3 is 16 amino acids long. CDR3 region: CAISGMYSSTTYEQYF. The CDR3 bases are TGTGCCATCAGTGGAATGTACAGCAGTACAACCTACGAGCAGTACTTC.

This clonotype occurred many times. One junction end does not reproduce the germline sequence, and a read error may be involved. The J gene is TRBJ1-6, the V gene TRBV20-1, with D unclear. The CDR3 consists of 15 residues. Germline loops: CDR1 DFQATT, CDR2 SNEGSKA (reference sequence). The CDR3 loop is CSARAGGLKISPLHF. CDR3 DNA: TGCAGTGCAAGAGCAGGAGGCCTAAAGATCTCACCCCTCCACTTT.